The 20 T cell receptor beta chains in this list originate from one sample, sequenced in a study of T-cell reconstitution after alpha-beta-depleted transplantation in children. For TCRbeta, the library was prepared with unique molecular identifiers. Each CDR3 protein gets one entry after TCRdb re-called the PCR reads with MiXCR. The sample records approximately 640,000 distinct CDR3 sequences, roughly 15% being singletons. Specimen: PBMCs from the stem cell graft donor, collected from the stem cell graft. Receptors originate from a human donor who donated a stem cell graft to a child with acute myeloid leukemia.

The chain has TRBV7-2 and TRBJ2-7; 10 nucleotides align to TRBD2. V trimming: 4 bases; J trimming: 3 bases; junction bases outside the gene matches: 6. There are 15 residues in the CDR3. Germline lookup yields CDR1 SGHTA and CDR2 FQGNSA. The CDR3 protein is CASSSQAGGLYEQYF. The CDR3 bases are TGTGCCAGCAGCTCACAAGCGGGGGGGCTCTACGAGCAGTACTTC.

The chain joins TRBV20-1 to TRBJ1-2; 8 nucleotides agree with TRBD1. V dropped 6 bases and J dropped 3; count of bases not matched to a gene: 9. The V gene's germline CDR1 is DFQATT and CDR2 SNEGSKA (reference sequence). The CDR3 sequence is 14 residues long. The CDR3 sequence: CSARRSGGHYGYTF. CDR3 nucleotides: TGCAGTGCCCGGCGGTCAGGGGGCCACTATGGCTACACCTTC.

This clonotype was picked up many times. The chain employs TRBV6-5 and TRBJ1-1, with 7 bases lining up with TRBD1. With V trimmed by 7 bases and J by 9 bases, 11 bases remained unmatched. The CDR3 consists of 13 residues. Germline CDR1 is MNHEY and CDR2 is SVGAGI. The CDR3 DNA follows: TGTGCCAGCACCAAGACAGGGAAAAAGAAAGCTTTCTTT. Protein: CASTKTGKKKAFF.

The rearrangement links TRBV27 to TRBJ2-5; TRBD2 might be the D (6 bases). V was cut by 8 bases and J by 4 bases, with 14 bases left in between. The CDR3 extends over 13 amino acids. CDR1 MNHEY and CDR2 SMNVEV come from the germline V gene (reference sequence). In DNA, the CDR3 is TGTGCCAGCGGGTGGGAGGTAGGAGAGACCCAGTACTTC. It specifies CASGWEVGETQYF.

This clonotype has at least ten counts. The chain uses TRBV6-5 and TRBJ1-1; D not resolved. V shed 3 bases and J shed 1 base, with 12 bases lying between them. The CDR3 is 15 residues long. Germline lookup yields CDR1 MNHEY and CDR2 SVGAGI. CDR3 amino acids: CASSYDMDPNTEAFF. CDR3 nucleotides: TGTGCCAGCAGTTATGATATGGACCCGAACACTGAAGCTTTCTTT.

This clonotype was seen repeatedly, ten times or more. The gene calls are TRBV29-1 and TRBJ2-5; D is possibly TRBD2 (6 bases). This CDR3 region has 14 residues. CDR1 is SQVTM, CDR2 ANQGSEA, per germline. The V end was cut by 6 bases, the J end by 5 bases, with 19 bases between. CDR3 sequence (DNA): TGCAGCGTCCATGGGACTCGCCAAGGGGAGACCCAGTACTTC. It yields the protein CSVHGTRQGETQYF.

This clonotype was recorded many times. This chain uses TRBV6-2 or TRBV6-3 with TRBJ1-1; TRBD1 is a possible D gene (6 bases). Germline CDR1 MNHEY, CDR2 SVGEGT. Trimming stripped 2 bases from V and 2 bases from J, with 30 bases between. This CDR3 is 21 amino acids long. CDR3: CASSYRSIQGGDYVLNTEAFF. The CDR3 DNA sequence: TGTGCCAGCAGTTACAGAAGCATACAGGGTGGTGATTATGTGCTAAACACTGAAGCTTTCTTT.

This chain uses TRBV7-7 with TRBJ2-7; no clear D gene. Between the trimmed V and J ends, which lost 5 bases and 2 bases, there was a span of 13 bases. Per germline, CDR1 SSHAT and CDR2 FNYEAQ (reference sequence). CDR3 size: 14 residues. The CDR3 spells CASSPANLPYEQYF. CDR3 nucleotides: TGTGCCAGCAGCCCGGCTAACCTACCCTACGAGCAGTACTTC. Full variable domain (remainder filled in from reference TRBV7-7 and TRBJ2-7): GAGVSQSPRYKVTKRGQDVTLRCDPISSHATLYWYQQALGQGPEFLTYFNYEAQPDKSGLPSDRFSAERPEGSISTLTIQRTEQRDSAMYRCASSPANLPYEQYFGPGTRLTVT.

This clonotype was detected a few times. The V call is TRBV7-2, the J call TRBJ1-2, with TRBD1 as a possible D gene (6 bases). The CDR3 contains 12 residues. Germline assignment: CDR1 SGHTA and CDR2 FQGNSA. V was clipped by 4 bases and J by 8 bases, with 11 bases between them. In nucleotides, the CDR3 is TGTGCCAGCAGCTCTTACAGGGTGGGCTACACCTTC. It codes for CASSSYRVGYTF.

This clonotype has at least ten counts. The chain links TRBV20-1 to TRBJ2-4; the match to TRBD2 covers 10 bases. From germline, CDR1 is DFQATT and CDR2 SNEGSKA (reference sequence). This CDR3 comprises 15 residues. J was trimmed by 7 bases and V by 3 bases; bases with no gene match: 9. CDR3 amino acids: CSASTSGGAGNIQYF. The CDR3 region has the DNA TGCAGTGCTAGTACGAGCGGGGGGGCCGGGAACATTCAGTACTTC.

This chain links TRBV4-3 with TRBJ2-3; 8 positions match TRBD1. The V and J ends lost 4 bases and 7 bases, in that order; junction bases with no gene match: 10. The CDR3 loop spans 15 amino acids. Germline CDR1 LGHNA, CDR2 YSLEER. The CDR3 DNA sequence: TGCGCCAGCAGCCCCGACAGGGGCCTTGGACATACGCAGTATTTT. This gives the protein CASSPDRGLGHTQYF.

In nucleotides, the CDR3 is TGCAGTGCTAGAGCCGGGAGGTATCCCATCTCCTACAATGAGCAGTTCTTC. Amino acid sequence: CSARAGRYPISYNEQFF. The V gene is TRBV20-1, the J gene TRBJ2-1, with 7 bases fitting TRBD2. V trimming: 1 base; J trimming: 0 bases; junction bases outside the gene matches: 9. Per the germline V gene, CDR1 is DFQATT and CDR2 is SNEGSKA (reference sequence). The CDR3 loop spans 17 amino acids.

Many counts were recorded for this clonotype. This chain links TRBV20-1 with TRBJ2-1; possibly TRBD1 or TRBD2 for D (5 bases each). Germline V gene data show CDR1 as DFQATT and CDR2 as SNEGSKA (reference sequence). V lost 3 bases and J 5 bases, leaving 17 bases between the germline ends. This CDR3 region has 15 residues. CDR3 coding DNA: TGCAGTGCTAGCGGGGCGCCCTATAGGGACAATGAGCAGTTCTTC. Amino acids: CSASGAPYRDNEQFF.

The chain couples TRBV7-9 to TRBJ2-3, with a tentative D call TRBD2 (6 bases). The CDR3 is 15 amino acids. V dropped 0 bases and J dropped 0 bases, with 7 bases sitting between them. The germline V gene encodes CDR1 SEHNR and CDR2 FQNEAQ (reference sequence). CDR3 in DNA: TGTGCCAGCAGCTTAGCGGAGGGAAGCACAGATACGCAGTATTTT. Protein: CASSLAEGSTDTQYF.

The chain joins TRBV4-3 to TRBJ2-3; possibly TRBD1 or TRBD2 for D (6 bases each). The CDR3 runs to 17 residues. CDR1 is LGHNA and CDR2 is YSLEER in the germline V gene. Trimming removed 0 bases from V and 5 bases from J, with 18 bases in between. The CDR3 sequence: CASSQDGGYGGLDTQYF. CDR3 DNA sequence: TGCGCCAGCAGCCAAGATGGGGGTTACGGGGGCCTAGATACGCAGTATTTT.

This clonotype came up a few times. CDR3 nucleotide sequence: TGCGCCAGCAGCTTGGAGAGGGGGGTCACTGAAGCTTTCTTT. Its translation is CASSLERGVTEAFF. This rearrangement joins TRBV5-1 to TRBJ1-1; a weak D match, TRBD1 (6 bases). The CDR3 is 14 amino acids. Germline values: CDR1 SGHRS, CDR2 YFSETQ. With 0 bases removed from V and 4 bases from J, the gap between germline ends came to 10 bases.

There are a few counts of this clonotype. The J gene is TRBJ2-7, the V gene TRBV7-9, with D tentatively TRBD1 (7 bases). In germline, CDR1 is SEHNR, CDR2 FQNEAQ (reference sequence). Trimming pared 2 bases from V and 5 bases from J, leaving 16 bases between. The CDR3 contains 15 residues. In DNA, the CDR3 is TGTGCCAGCAGCTTACCCCGGGGGCAGGGGGACGAGCAGTACTTC. Translating it yields CASSLPRGQGDEQYF.

This clonotype was observed many times. The V call is TRBV27, the J call TRBJ2-7; possibly TRBD1 or TRBD2 for D (7 bases each). The V end lost 8 bases, the J end lost 1 base, and 12 bases lay between the germline ends. Germline V gives CDR1 MNHEY, CDR2 SMNVEV (reference sequence). There are 13 residues in the CDR3. The CDR3 DNA reads as TGTGCCAGCGGCCAGGGGGGGTCCTACGAGCAGTACTTC. Amino acid sequence: CASGQGGSYEQYF.

The J gene is TRBJ2-1, the V gene TRBV29-1, with 7 nucleotides matching TRBD1. Germline V gene data show CDR1 as SQVTM and CDR2 as ANQGSEA. The length of the CDR3 is 16 residues. The V and J ends lost 1 base and 8 bases, in that order; junction bases with no gene match: 14. The CDR3 DNA is TGCAGCGTTGAAGGCGGCAGGGGGTCCCTAATGGATGAGCAGTTCTTC. It is translated as CSVEGGRGSLMDEQFF.

Many counts were recorded for this clonotype. The V call is TRBV20-1, the J call TRBJ2-5; D gene uncertain. Trimming removed 6 bases at V and 2 bases at J, with 7 bases between. The CDR3 spans 11 residues. From germline, CDR1 is DFQATT and CDR2 SNEGSKA (reference sequence). In nucleotides, the CDR3 is TGCAGTGCATGGAGACAAGAGACCCAGTACTTC. It translates to CSAWRQETQYF.